This entry lists 30 T cell receptor beta chains sequenced from one sample in a study of a mutant IDH1 vaccine in newly diagnosed glioma. Time point indicated: week 47, end of study. Doses comprised 300 ug of mutant IDH1 20-mer peptide each, plus topical imiquimod. No antigens are known for them. Generated by immunoSEQ multiplex PCR, the TCRdb table keeps only in-frame clones and is missing some. The sample shows about 56,000 clones, under 85% of them seen only once. The sequencing here drew on PBMCs, taken from a glioma patient whose treatment included an IDH1 peptide vaccine. These receptors were obtained from a woman between 45 and 65 years old with glioma.

The CDR3 loop reads CASNHEQTNEKLFF. CDR3 in DNA: TGTGCCAGCAACCACGAACAGACTAATGAAAAACTGTTTTTT. The chain joins TRBV2 to TRBJ1-4; D uncertain. Germline V gene data show CDR1 as SNHLY and CDR2 as FYNNEI. The length of the CDR3 is 14 residues. Trimming shortened V by 7 bases and J by 2 bases, and 11 bases separated the two germline ends.

CDR3: CASSQPWIRGNTEAFF. Written as DNA, the CDR3 is TGCGCCAGCAGCCAACCCTGGATAAGGGGGAACACTGAAGCTTTCTTT. V is TRBV4-1 and J is TRBJ1-1, with D perhaps matching TRBD1 (5 bases). V lost 2 bases, J lost 1 base, and 14 bases lay in between. Germline CDR1 MGHRA, CDR2 YSYEKL. The CDR3 covers 16 residues.

The chain uses TRBV27 and TRBJ2-7; D gene uncertain. The CDR3 extends over 13 amino acids. The germline V gene has CDR1 MNHEY and CDR2 SMNVEV (reference sequence). The V end lost 4 bases, the J end lost 6 bases, and 13 bases lay between the germline ends. The CDR3 DNA is TGTGCCAGCAGTTCAACCGGGCCCCTCGAGCAGTACTTC. Translated, it gives CASSSTGPLEQYF.

This clone was seen only a few times. The chain links TRBV7-3 to TRBJ1-1; D is uncertain. Per germline, CDR1 SGHTA and CDR2 FQGTGA. Trimming stripped 4 bases from V and 11 bases from J, with 23 bases between. The CDR3 length is 15 residues. As DNA, the CDR3 is TGTGCCAGCAGCTCCCCTCGAGGACGTCTCCCAAGGGCTTTCTTT. Translation gives CASSSPRGRLPRAFF.

This chain connects TRBV6-1 to TRBJ2-3, with D possibly being TRBD2 (5 bases). The germline V and J ends were trimmed by 4 bases and 5 bases, with 13 bases remaining between them. There are 14 residues in the CDR3. CDR1 and CDR2 from the germline V gene are MNHNS and SASEGT. The CDR3 loop is CASSAGEVLDTQYF. The CDR3 DNA follows: TGTGCCAGCAGTGCCGGGGAAGTATTAGATACGCAGTATTTT.

This clone was seen a handful of times. The chain combines TRBV7-9 with TRBJ1-2; no firm D call. V was pared by 9 bases and J by 3 bases, with 17 bases between. The CDR3 contains 14 residues. CDR1 is SEHNR, CDR2 FQNEAQ, per germline (reference sequence). CDR3 in amino acids: CASTGNTRDYGYTF. The CDR3 DNA follows: TGTGCCAGTACCGGGAACACTCGAGACTATGGCTACACCTTC.

The chain recombines TRBV19 with TRBJ2-6; D tentatively reads TRBD1 or TRBD2 (5 bases each). Germline V gene data show CDR1 as LNHDA and CDR2 as SQIVND (reference sequence). Trimming left V 7 bases short and J 2 bases short, with 15 bases between. The CDR3 runs to 16 residues. CDR3 bases: TGTGCCAGTACCGGGACGGTCGTTCCTGGGGCCAACGTCCTGACTTTC. It encodes CASTGTVVPGANVLTF.

This chain uses TRBV5-1 with TRBJ1-1; D not resolved. Per germline, CDR1 SGHRS and CDR2 YFSETQ. The CDR3 loop spans 16 amino acids. Trimming cost V 0 bases and J 5 bases, with 17 bases left between them. The CDR3 spells CASSLDRPFGGTEAFF. CDR3 coding DNA: TGCGCCAGCAGCTTGGACAGACCCTTTGGAGGTACTGAAGCTTTCTTT. The full variable domain, with the rest looked up from reference TRBV5-1 and TRBJ1-1, is KAGVTQTPRYLIKTRGQQVTLSCSPISGHRSVSWYQQTPGQGLQFLFEYFSETQRNKGNFPGRFSGRQFSNSRSEMNVSTLELGDSALYLCASSLDRPFGGTEAFFGQGTRLTVV.

This clone was detected only a few times. V is TRBV5-5 and J is TRBJ1-1, with no clear D. Germline V gene sequence: CDR1 SGHKS, CDR2 YYEKEE (reference sequence). This CDR3 comprises 11 residues. Deletions cut 8 bases from V and 6 bases from J, with 11 bases between. The CDR3 region has the DNA TGTGCCAGTGGAGTTTACGCTGAAGCTTTCTTT. Its protein is CASGVYAEAFF.

The gene calls are TRBV6-5 and TRBJ1-2; TRBD1 matches at 8 bases. The J segment lost 8 bases and the V segment lost 10 bases, leaving 12 bases of the junction unmatched. CDR3 size: 13 residues. CDR1 is MNHEY and CDR2 is SVGAGI in the germline V gene. CDR3 bases: TGTGCCATCCGGACAGGGAAAAGCGGAGGCTACACCTTC. Protein product: CAIRTGKSGGYTF.

This clone showed up just a few times. This chain links TRBV5-1 with TRBJ1-2; D is perhaps TRBD1 (6 bases). From germline, CDR1 is SGHRS and CDR2 YFSETQ. Trimming left V 3 bases short and J 6 bases short, with 9 bases between. The CDR3 runs to 12 residues. CDR3 amino acids: CASSSYRDGYTF. Here the CDR3 DNA reads TGCGCCAGCAGCTCTTACAGGGATGGCTACACCTTC.

V and J are TRBV4-3 and TRBJ1-1, with D uncertain. The CDR3 runs 15 residues. CDR1 is LGHNA and CDR2 is YSLEER in the germline V gene. Trimming removed 0 bases at V and 1 base at J, with 9 bases between. The CDR3 DNA is TGCGCCAGCAGCCAAGATGGGAACAGGAACACTGAAGCTTTCTTT. It yields the protein CASSQDGNRNTEAFF.

This clone showed up just once. The chain carries TRBV11-2 and TRBJ2-5; maybe TRBD2 (6 bases). This CDR3 comprises 16 residues. V lost 1 base to trimming and J lost 2 bases, with 14 bases between them. Per the germline V gene, CDR1 is SGHAT and CDR2 is FQNNGV. The chain's CDR3 is CASSLGIGGLQETQYF. The DNA for the CDR3 is TGTGCCAGCAGCTTAGGAATCGGAGGACTACAAGAGACCCAGTACTTC.

The rearrangement joins TRBV30 to TRBJ1-5, with TRBD1 matching 8 bases. With V trimmed by 0 bases and J by 7 bases, 5 bases remained unmatched. This CDR3 has 14 amino acids. The V gene's germline CDR1 is GTSNPN and CDR2 SVGIG (reference sequence). CDR3 coding DNA: TGTGCCTGGAGTGTAGAAACAGGGGGACAGCCCCAGCATTTT. This translates into CAWSVETGGQPQHF.

This clone has a single count. The chain joins TRBV18 to TRBJ1-2, with D possibly matching TRBD1 (6 bases). CDR3 size: 13 residues. Germline assignment: CDR1 KGHSH and CDR2 LQKENI. V was clipped by 4 bases and J by 3 bases, with 9 bases between them. CDR3 nucleotides: TGTGCCAGCTCACAACAGGGAGACTATGGCTACACCTTC. Protein product: CASSQQGDYGYTF.

The rearrangement joins TRBV5-1 to TRBJ1-4; tentatively, D is TRBD1 (6 bases). The CDR3 spans 17 residues. Deletions cut 0 bases from V and 0 bases from J, with 12 bases between. CDR1 is SGHRS, CDR2 YFSETQ, per germline. DNA for the CDR3: TGCGCCAGCAGCTTGGGGAGGGGGTTTGCAACTAATGAAAAACTGTTTTTT. This gives the protein CASSLGRGFATNEKLFF. Combining the CDR3 with reference TRBV5-1 and TRBJ1-4 gives the whole variable domain KAGVTQTPRYLIKTRGQQVTLSCSPISGHRSVSWYQQTPGQGLQFLFEYFSETQRNKGNFPGRFSGRQFSNSRSEMNVSTLELGDSALYLCASSLGRGFATNEKLFFGSGTQLSVL.

V usage is TRBV27 and J usage is TRBJ1-2; 7 bases align to TRBD1. The CDR3 consists of 15 residues. CDR1 is MNHEY and CDR2 is SMNVEV in the germline V gene (reference sequence). With 2 bases clipped from V and 6 bases from J, the junction kept 9 bases outside the gene matches. The DNA of the CDR3 is TGTGCCAGCAGTTTAACCTGGGCAGGGGGTGATGGCTACACCTTC. Residues: CASSLTWAGGDGYTF.

The chain has TRBV5-4 and TRBJ2-1; no clear D. Trimming shortened V by 4 bases and J by 3 bases, and 11 bases separated the two germline ends. Germline assignment: CDR1 SGHNT and CDR2 YYREEE (reference sequence). The CDR3 is 14 amino acids. CDR3 coding DNA: TGTGCCAGCAGCCCAGGAACAGTCTACAATGAGCAGTTCTTC. It translates to CASSPGTVYNEQFF.

The genes are TRBV9 and TRBJ2-3; 9 bases are shared with TRBD2. Trimming at V came to 5 bases and at J to 2 bases, leaving 3 bases not matched to a gene. CDR1 SGDLS and CDR2 YYNGEE come from the germline V gene. The CDR3 has 14 residues. In nucleotides, the CDR3 is TGTGCCAGCAGAGCGGGGGGTATCACAGATACGCAGTATTTT. It yields the protein CASRAGGITDTQYF.

V is TRBV2 and J is TRBJ1-4; weak D call: TRBD1 (6 bases). Trimming left V 5 bases short and J 0 bases short, with 10 bases between. The length of the CDR3 is 15 residues. Germline CDR1 reads SNHLY; CDR2 reads FYNNEI. CDR3 DNA sequence: TGTGCCAGCAGTCGGTACAGGGCAACTAATGAAAAACTGTTTTTT. It translates to CASSRYRATNEKLFF.

This chain links TRBV5-4 with TRBJ2-7; 8 positions agree with TRBD2. V trimming: 0 bases; J trimming: 2 bases; junction bases outside the gene matches: 4. There are 15 residues in the CDR3. The germline V gene encodes CDR1 SGHNT and CDR2 YYREEE (reference sequence). CDR3 nucleotide sequence: TGTGCCAGCAGCTTGGCCGGAGCGGGAGCCTACGAGCAGTACTTC. Encoded protein: CASSLAGAGAYEQYF.

The chain joins TRBV9 to TRBJ2-1; 7 nucleotides agree with TRBD2. V lost 3 bases and J lost 6; bases outside the gene matches: 6. This CDR3 region has 14 residues. CDR1 and CDR2 from the germline V gene are SGDLS and YYNGEE. The CDR3 region is CASSAGTKGNEQFF. DNA for the CDR3: TGTGCCAGCAGCGCCGGGACTAAGGGCAATGAGCAGTTCTTC.

The chain joins TRBV18 to TRBJ1-1, with unresolved D. The V gene lost 1 base and the J gene lost 10 bases, with 10 bases spanning the gap. The germline V gene encodes CDR1 KGHSH and CDR2 LQKENI. This CDR3 comprises 12 residues. CDR3 bases: TGTGCCAGCTCACCACTAGGGCGAGGAGCTTTCTTT. Translated: CASSPLGRGAFF.

The J gene is TRBJ2-7, the V gene TRBV7-6; weak D call: TRBD2 (6 bases). Germline CDR1 and CDR2: SGHVS and FNYEAQ. Trimming took 3 bases from V and 2 from J, leaving 11 bases between them. The CDR3 spans 14 residues. The CDR3: CASSLPGLTYEQYF. In nucleotides, the CDR3 is TGTGCCAGCAGCTTGCCGGGACTCACCTACGAGCAGTACTTC. Full variable domain (rest looked up from reference TRBV7-6 and TRBJ2-7): GAGVSQSPRYKVTKRGQDVALRCDPISGHVSLYWYRQALGQGPEFLTYFNYEAQQDKSGLPNDRFSAERPEGSISTLTIQRTEQRDSAMYRCASSLPGLTYEQYFGPGTRLTVT.

This clone was picked up one time. The chain is built from TRBV7-2 and TRBJ2-3, with D hard to call. V lost 4 bases to trimming and J lost 1 base, with 9 bases between them. The CDR3 loop spans 14 amino acids. The germline V gene encodes CDR1 SGHTA and CDR2 FQGNSA. The CDR3 region has the DNA TGTGCCAGCAGCTCTAGGTGGGGCACAGATACGCAGTATTTT. It yields the protein CASSSRWGTDTQYF.

The CDR3 DNA reads as TGTGCCAGCTCACCTTCGGCAGTGACTGCCTACGAGCAGTACTTC. It codes for CASSPSAVTAYEQYF. The rearrangement joins TRBV18 to TRBJ2-7, with D hard to call. The CDR3 consists of 15 residues. Germline assignment: CDR1 KGHSH and CDR2 LQKENI. Trimming shortened V by 3 bases and J by 2 bases, and 14 bases separated the two germline ends. The full variable domain, its missing parts supplied by reference TRBV18 and TRBJ2-7, is NAGVMQNPRHLVRRRGQEARLRCSPMKGHSHVYWYRQLPEEGLKFMVYLQKENIIDESGMPKERFSAEFPKEGPSILRIQQVVRGDSAAYFCASSPSAVTAYEQYFGPGTRLTVT.

In DNA form, the CDR3 reads TGCGCCAGCAGCTTGGGGGGACAGGGAGCAGATACGCAGTATTTT. Translated, it gives CASSLGGQGADTQYF. This sequence joins TRBV5-1 and TRBJ2-3; 9 nucleotides align to TRBD1. The CDR3 extends over 15 amino acids. V lost 0 bases to trimming and J lost 4 bases; unmatched junction nucleotides: 3. Germline values: CDR1 SGHRS, CDR2 YFSETQ.

The sample holds a few counts of this clone. This chain uses TRBV7-9 with TRBJ1-1; D may be TRBD1 (5 bases). The V end was cut by 5 bases, the J end by 4 bases, with 17 bases between. This CDR3 is 15 amino acids long. Germline V gene data show CDR1 as SEHNR and CDR2 as FQNEAQ (reference sequence). This CDR3 reads CASSRSGGSSTEAFF. The CDR3 DNA reads as TGTGCCAGCAGCCGTAGCGGGGGGTCGAGCACTGAAGCTTTCTTT.

The J gene is TRBJ1-2, the V gene TRBV7-6; D gene unclear. Germline CDR1 SGHVS, CDR2 FNYEAQ. This CDR3 region has 14 residues. The V and J ends lost 5 bases and 4 bases respectively, with 14 bases between them. The CDR3 is CASSRAPSGYGYTF. The CDR3 DNA follows: TGTGCCAGCAGCCGGGCCCCATCGGGCTATGGCTACACCTTC.

The gene calls are TRBV5-6 and TRBJ2-4, with 7 bases matching TRBD1. Germline-derived CDR1 and CDR2 are SGHDT and YYEEEE. The CDR3 contains 13 residues. V lost 4 bases to trimming and J lost 9 bases; unmatched junction nucleotides: 7. In nucleotides, the CDR3 is TGTGCCAGCAGCCTCTCACGACAGGGCATTCAGTACTTC. It specifies CASSLSRQGIQYF. The full variable domain, with the rest looked up from reference TRBV5-6 and TRBJ2-4, is DAGVTQSPTHLIKTRGQQVTLRCSPKSGHDTVSWYQQALGQGPQFIFQYYEEEERQRGNFPDRFSGHQFPNYSSELNVNALLLGDSALYLCASSLSRQGIQYFGAGTRLSVL.